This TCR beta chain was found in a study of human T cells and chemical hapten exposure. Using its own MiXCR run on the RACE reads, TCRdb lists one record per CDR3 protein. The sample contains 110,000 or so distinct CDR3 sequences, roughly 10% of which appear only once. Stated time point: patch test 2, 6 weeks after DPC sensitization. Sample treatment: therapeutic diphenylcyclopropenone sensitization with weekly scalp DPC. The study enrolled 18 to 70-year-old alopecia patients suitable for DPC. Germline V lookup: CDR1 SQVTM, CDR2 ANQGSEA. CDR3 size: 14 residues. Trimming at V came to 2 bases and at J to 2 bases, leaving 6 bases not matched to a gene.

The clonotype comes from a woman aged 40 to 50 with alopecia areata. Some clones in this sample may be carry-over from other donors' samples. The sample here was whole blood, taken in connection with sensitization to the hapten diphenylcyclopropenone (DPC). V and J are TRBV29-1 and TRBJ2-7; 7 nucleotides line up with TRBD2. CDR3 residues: CSVERRGNTYEQYF. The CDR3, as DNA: TGCAGCGTTGAACGGCGGGGGAACACCTACGAGCAGTACTTC.